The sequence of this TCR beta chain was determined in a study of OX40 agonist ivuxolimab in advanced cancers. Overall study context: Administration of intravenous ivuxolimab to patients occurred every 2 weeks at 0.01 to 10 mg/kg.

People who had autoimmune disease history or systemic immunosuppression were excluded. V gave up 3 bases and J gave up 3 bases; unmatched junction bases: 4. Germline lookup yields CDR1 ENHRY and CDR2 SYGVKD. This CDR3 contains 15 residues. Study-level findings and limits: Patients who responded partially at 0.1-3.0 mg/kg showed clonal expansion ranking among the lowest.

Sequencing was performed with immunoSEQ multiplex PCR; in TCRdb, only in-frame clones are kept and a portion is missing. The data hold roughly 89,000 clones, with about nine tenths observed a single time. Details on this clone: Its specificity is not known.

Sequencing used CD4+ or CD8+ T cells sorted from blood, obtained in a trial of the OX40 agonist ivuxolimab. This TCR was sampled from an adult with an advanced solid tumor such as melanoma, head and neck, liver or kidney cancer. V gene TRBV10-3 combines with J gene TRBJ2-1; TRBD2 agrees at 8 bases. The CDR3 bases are TGTGCCATCAGTGACCCGGGACTAGGCTACAATGAGCAGTTCTTC. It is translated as CAISDPGLGYNEQFF.